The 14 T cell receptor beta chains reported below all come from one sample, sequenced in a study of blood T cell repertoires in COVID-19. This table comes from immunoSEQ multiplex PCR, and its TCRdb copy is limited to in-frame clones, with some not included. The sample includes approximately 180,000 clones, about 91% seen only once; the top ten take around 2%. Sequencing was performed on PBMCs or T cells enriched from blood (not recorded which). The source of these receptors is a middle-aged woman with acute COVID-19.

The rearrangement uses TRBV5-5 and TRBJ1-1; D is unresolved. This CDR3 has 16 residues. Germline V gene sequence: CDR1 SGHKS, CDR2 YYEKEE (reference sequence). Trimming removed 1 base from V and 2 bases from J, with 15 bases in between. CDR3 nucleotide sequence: TGTGCCAGCAGCTTGAGGTTTCAAGCGCCTAACACTGAAGCTTTCTTT. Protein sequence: CASSLRFQAPNTEAFF.

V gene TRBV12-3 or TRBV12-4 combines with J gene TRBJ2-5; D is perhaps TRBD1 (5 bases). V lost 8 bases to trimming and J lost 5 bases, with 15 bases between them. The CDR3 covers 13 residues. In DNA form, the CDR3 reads TGTGCCAGCTCGGACAAGGGTTTTGAGACCCAGTACTTC. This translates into CASSDKGFETQYF.

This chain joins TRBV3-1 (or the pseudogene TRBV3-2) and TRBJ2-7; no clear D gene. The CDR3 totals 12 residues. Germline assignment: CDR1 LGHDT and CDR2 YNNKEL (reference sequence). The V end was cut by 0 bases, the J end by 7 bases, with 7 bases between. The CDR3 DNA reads TGTGCCAGCAGCCAAGAAAATAGAGAGCAGTACTTC. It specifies CASSQENREQYF.

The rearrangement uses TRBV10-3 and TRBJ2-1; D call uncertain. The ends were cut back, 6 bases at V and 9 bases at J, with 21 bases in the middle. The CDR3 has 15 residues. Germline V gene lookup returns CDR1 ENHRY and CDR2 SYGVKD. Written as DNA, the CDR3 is TGTGCCATCAGGGGTCCGACGGATCGACTGGGTGAGCAGTTCTTC. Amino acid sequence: CAIRGPTDRLGEQFF.

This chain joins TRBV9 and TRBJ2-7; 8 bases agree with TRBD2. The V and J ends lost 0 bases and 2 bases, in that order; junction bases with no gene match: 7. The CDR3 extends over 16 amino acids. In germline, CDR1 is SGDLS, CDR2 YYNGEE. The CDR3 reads CASSVGSSGAPYEQYF. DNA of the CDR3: TGTGCCAGCAGCGTAGGGAGTAGCGGGGCGCCCTACGAGCAGTACTTC.

The CDR3 DNA follows: TGCGCCAGCAGCCAAGGGTTAGCGGGGGTGGGACGTGGCGAGCAGTACTTC. This codes for CASSQGLAGVGRGEQYF. The chain carries TRBV4-3 and TRBJ2-7, with 9 nucleotides matching TRBD2. Germline V gene sequence: CDR1 LGHNA, CDR2 YSLEER. V lost 1 base and J lost 6; bases outside the gene matches: 13. The CDR3 has 17 amino acids.

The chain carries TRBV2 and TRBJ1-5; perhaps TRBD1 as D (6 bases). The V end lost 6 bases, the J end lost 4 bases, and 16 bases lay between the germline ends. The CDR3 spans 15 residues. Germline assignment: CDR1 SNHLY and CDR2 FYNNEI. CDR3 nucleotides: TGTGCCAGCAGAGGGACCAAGGGGGGGAATCAGCCCCAGCATTTT. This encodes CASRGTKGGNQPQHF. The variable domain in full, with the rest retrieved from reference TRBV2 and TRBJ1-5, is EPEVTQTPSHQVTQMGQEVILRCVPISNHLYFYWYRQILGQKVEFLVSFYNNEISEKSEIFDDQFSVERPDGSNFTLKIRSTKLEDSAMYFCASRGTKGGNQPQHFGDGTRLSIL.

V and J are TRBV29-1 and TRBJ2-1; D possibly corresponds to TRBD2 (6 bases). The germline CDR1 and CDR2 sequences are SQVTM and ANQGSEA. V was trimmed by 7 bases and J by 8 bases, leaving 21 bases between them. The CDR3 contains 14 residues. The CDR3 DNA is TGCAGCGCCCGGAGGGTGGGTACAAGGGATGAGCAGTTCTTC. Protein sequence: CSARRVGTRDEQFF.

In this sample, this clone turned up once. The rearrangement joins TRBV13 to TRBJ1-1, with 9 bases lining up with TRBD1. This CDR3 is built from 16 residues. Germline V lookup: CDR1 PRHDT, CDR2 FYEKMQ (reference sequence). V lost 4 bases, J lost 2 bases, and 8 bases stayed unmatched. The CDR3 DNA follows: TGTGCCAGCAGCTCGAAGTCCACAGGGGGCAACACTGAAGCTTTCTTT. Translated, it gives CASSSKSTGGNTEAFF.

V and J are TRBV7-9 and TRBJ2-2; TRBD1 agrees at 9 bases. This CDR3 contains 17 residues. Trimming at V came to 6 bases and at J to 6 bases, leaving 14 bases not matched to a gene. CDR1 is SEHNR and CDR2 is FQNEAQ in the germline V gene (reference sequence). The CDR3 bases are TGTGCCAGCAGAAACCCCGGGGGACAGGGTTTGTCCGGGGAGCTGTTTTTT. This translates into CASRNPGGQGLSGELFF.

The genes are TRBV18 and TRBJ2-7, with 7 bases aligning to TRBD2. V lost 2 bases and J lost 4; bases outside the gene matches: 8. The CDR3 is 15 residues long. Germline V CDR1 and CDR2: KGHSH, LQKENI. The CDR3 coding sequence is TGTGCCAGCTCACCATCTAGCGGACTATCTTACGAGCAGTACTTC. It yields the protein CASSPSSGLSYEQYF.

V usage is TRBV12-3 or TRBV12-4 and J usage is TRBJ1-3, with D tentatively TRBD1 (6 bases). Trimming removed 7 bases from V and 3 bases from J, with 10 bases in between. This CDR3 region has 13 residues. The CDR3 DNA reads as TGTGCCAGCATACTACAGGGTGGAAACACCATATATTTT. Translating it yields CASILQGGNTIYF.

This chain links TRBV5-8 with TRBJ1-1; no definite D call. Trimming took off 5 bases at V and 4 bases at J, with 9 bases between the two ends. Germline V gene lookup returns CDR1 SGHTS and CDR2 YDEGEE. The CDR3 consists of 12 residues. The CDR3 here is CASSREGTEAFF. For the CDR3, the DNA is TGTGCCAGCAGTCGCGAGGGCACTGAAGCTTTCTTT.

As DNA, the CDR3 is TGTGCCAGCAGCCTCAGGGGAAACACCGGGGAGCTGTTTTTT. This translates into CASSLRGNTGELFF. The chain combines TRBV11-2 with TRBJ2-2; D is perhaps TRBD1 (6 bases). Germline CDR1 SGHAT, CDR2 FQNNGV. Trimming cost V 5 bases and J 2 bases, with 9 bases left between them. This CDR3 comprises 14 residues. The whole variable domain, filled in from reference TRBV11-2 and TRBJ2-2, reads EAGVAQSPRYKIIEKRQSVAFWCNPISGHATLYWYQQILGQGPKLLIQFQNNGVVDDSQLPKDRFSAERLKGVDSTLKIQPAKLEDSAVYLCASSLRGNTGELFFGEGSRLTVL.